Described below is a single T cell receptor (beta chain) sequence and its context. This clonotype was seen more than once but under ten times. It lacks a known antigen. No per-base quality is available; no much larger clone lies one base away. CDR1 and CDR2 were assigned from the germline V gene as MNHEY and SVGEGT. The CDR3 numbers 14 residues from cysteine through phenylalanine. The DNA shown is the 42-base CDR3, in frame from base 1. The V and J ends are trimmed by 5 bases and 1 base, leaving 11 bases between them. This entry is derived from a study of human T cells and chemical hapten exposure (dated by TCRdb to the early 2020s). Regarding the research as a whole: For sensitization, 2% DPC in acetone was applied to a 2 cm by 2 cm area of upper inner arm skin. Throughout the approximately 22-week study period, patients were also given weekly therapeutic DPC doses on the scalp. Patch testing was performed on the upper back with Finn chambers containing 0.01% DPC, and the patch tests were scored after 6 days according to International Contact Dermatitis Research Group standards. The mostly female patient cohort included alopecia areata with under or over 50% scalp involvement, alopecia totalis and alopecia universalis. Libraries were combined into a pool for sequencing, and differences in TCR yield between samples came mainly from small differences in library volumes within the pool. The study tracked peripheral blood TCR repertoire changes in vivo during primary and secondary sensitization to the hapten diphenylcyclopropenone (DPC) in alopecia patients. Blood was sampled from patients pre-sensitization (week 0) and at 2, 6 and about 24 weeks after DPC sensitization. For TCR sequencing, blood came from 25 to 35 alopecia patients at anywhere from one to four time points (pre-sensitization, 2, 6 and 24 weeks). Broad study findings and their caveats: Alopecia, a presumed autoimmune disease, was present in all patients, so the immune response of the patients might differ from that of healthy individuals. The number of PT1 expanded TCRs positively correlated with patch test score, significant at thresholds 8, 16 and 32 but not 4. After repeated subsampling, the strength of the expansion versus patch-test correlation and the threshold at which it became significant changed. The number of TCRs above 1 in 1000 frequency did not change with DPC sensitization; there was no evidence of global repertoire structure alterations. Significantly more large CDR3 similarity clusters were formed by expanded TCRs than by pre-sensitization or healthy control sets, consistent with antigen-driven responses.

Library preparation used RACE. Sequencing relied on a NextSeq 500. During library preparation, unique molecular identifiers were attached to individual cDNA molecules so that TCRs could be counted in a quantitative, reproducible way. Both TCR alpha and TCR beta chains were sequenced from each blood RNA sample. The study's processing was this. A median of roughly 99,000 TCRs per sample was observed, with a range of about 23,224 to 690,600. The Decombinator software suite was used to annotate the V, J and CDR3 of the TCR reads. For the PS versus PT1 abundance plots, all samples were subsampled to the same number of TCRs (28,000). TCRs were defined as expanded if absent before sensitization and observed at least eight times at the 2-week time point. Using fastp trimming at Q25 and MiXCR clonotype assembly, TCRdb reanalyzed the public sequencing data and kept in-frame beta chains. Every distinct CDR3 protein forms one entry, paired with its most common genes and DNA. The V and J calls were determined by TCRdb, not by the authors. This sample has 35,000 to 45,000 distinct CDR3 sequences in its table, and 9.5% to 15% of those were observed once. About 5.7% of the sample is in the top ten clones.

What this sample's time point label stands for: pre-sensitization, week 0. Per the publication, the treatment or condition label means: therapeutic diphenylcyclopropenone sensitization with weekly scalp DPC. At each patch-test visit, blood was drawn before the patch test was applied. Patients were considered eligible if aged 18 to 70, diagnosed with alopecia and deemed suitable for DPC therapy, and patients were excluded if pregnant. Total RNA was isolated from unfractionated whole blood collected in Tempus Blood RNA tubes. The chain links TRBV6-2 or TRBV6-3 with TRBJ1-1; TRBD1 is a possible D gene, resting on 6 matching bases. This TCR derives from a woman aged 25-40 years with alopecia areata. Some clones in this sample may be carry-over from other donors' samples. The sample in question was whole blood, obtained in connection with sensitization to the hapten diphenylcyclopropenone (DPC). The CDR3 in this case is CASSPTGWNTEAFF. DNA sequence: TGTGCCAGCAGTCCCACAGGGTGGAACACTGAAGCTTTCTTT.